Included here is one T cell receptor (beta chain) sequence, with context. The data were obtained in a study of cytomegalovirus exposure and HLA in healthy donors. CDR1 is SGDLS and CDR2 is YYNGEE in the germline V gene. This CDR3 contains 12 residues. PCR used 60 Vbeta primers and 13 Jbeta primers. Measured with immunoSEQ multiplex PCR; TCRdb has only the in-frame clones, and not every one. In the table there are roughly 80,000 clones, roughly 76% of which are singletons. The clonotype comes from a woman under 40 in good health and CMV-seronegative. The chain recombines TRBV9 with TRBJ2-5; 7 bases line up with TRBD1. The J call is uncertain, as TRBJ2-7 better fits the DNA end. Sequencing used PBMCs. The CDR3 bases are TGTGCCAGCAGCACAGGGGACGGCGAGCAGTACTTC. It codes for CASSTGDGEQYF.